Given below is one TCR beta chain in context. Only in-frame clones appear in the TCRdb table, and some are missing; sequencing was by immunoSEQ multiplex PCR. The sample consists of 200,000 to 300,000 clones, approximately 80% of them appearing once. These data belong to a study of blood T cell repertoires in COVID-19. The CDR3 totals 13 residues. V lost 0 bases and J lost 3; bases outside the gene matches: 1. The germline V gene encodes CDR1 GTSNPN and CDR2 SVGIG (reference sequence). The chain uses TRBV30 and TRBJ2-5; TRBD1 matches 7 bases. Input material: peripheral blood. This clonotype originated in a woman aged 18-30 years with acute or convalescent COVID-19. This CDR3 reads CAWSVTGEETQYF. Here the CDR3 DNA reads TGTGCCTGGAGTGTAACAGGGGAAGAGACCCAGTACTTC.